Listed below are T cell receptor beta chains from one sample, sequenced in a study of post-analysis software for immune sequencing data. Each CDR3 protein gets one entry after TCRdb re-called the PCR reads with MiXCR. This table has hundreds of thousands of distinct CDR3 sequences, 44% appearing once. Material for sequencing was blood. All receptors derive from a girl aged 5 to 17 with multiple sclerosis. Both conserved end residues are part of each CDR3. Each record gives: clone size, V gene, J gene, D gene, CDR3 DNA, CDR3 protein. The D gene is left open where the match is weak. Expanded clones are given a class, and other clones once, few, many or no size at all.

clone_size: NA; v_call: TRBV27; j_call: TRBJ2-5; d_call: TRBD1; cdr3_nt: TGTGCCAGCAGTTTAGGGACAGGGGCGTGGGAGCAGTACTTC; cdr3_aa: CASSLGTGAWEQYF
clone_size: NA; v_call: TRBV12-3/TRBV12-4; j_call: TRBJ2-3; d_call: NA; cdr3_nt: TGTGCCAGCAGTTTGGGAGCGGCGGATACGCAGTATTTT; cdr3_aa: CASSLGAADTQYF
clone_size: NA; v_call: TRBV5-1; j_call: TRBJ2-1; d_call: NA; cdr3_nt: TGCGCCAGCAGCTGGGATCCTAGCGAATACAATGAGCAGTTCTTC; cdr3_aa: CASSWDPSEYNEQFF
clone_size: few; v_call: TRBV10-3; j_call: TRBJ2-3; d_call: NA; cdr3_nt: TGTGCCATCGGCGGCATGCGGGGAGGCACAGATACGCAGTATTTT; cdr3_aa: CAIGGMRGGTDTQYF
clone_size: NA; v_call: TRBV5-1; j_call: TRBJ2-2; d_call: NA; cdr3_nt: TGCGCCAGCAGCTTGTTAGGGGACCGGAACACCGGGGAGCTGTTTTTT; cdr3_aa: CASSLLGDRNTGELFF
clone_size: NA; v_call: TRBV28; j_call: TRBJ1-5; d_call: NA; cdr3_nt: TGTACCAGCAGTTATCAAACAGCGGATCAGCCCCAGCATTTT; cdr3_aa: CTSSYQTADQPQHF
clone_size: few; v_call: TRBV12-3/TRBV12-4; j_call: TRBJ1-2; d_call: TRBD1; cdr3_nt: TGTGCCAGCAGTAAGGAGACAGGGATCTATGGCTACACCTTC; cdr3_aa: CASSKETGIYGYTF
clone_size: once; v_call: TRBV12-3/TRBV12-4; j_call: TRBJ2-4; d_call: NA; cdr3_nt: TGTGCCAGCAGTTTTGGGCGAACGGTTGGCAAAAACATTCAGTACTTC; cdr3_aa: CASSFGRTVGKNIQYF
clone_size: few; v_call: TRBV10-3; j_call: TRBJ1-2; d_call: NA; cdr3_nt: TGTGCCATCAGTGAGGAGGTTGAGGGTGATGGCTACACCTTC; cdr3_aa: CAISEEVEGDGYTF
clone_size: few; v_call: TRBV4-1; j_call: TRBJ2-7; d_call: NA; cdr3_nt: TGCGCCAGCAGCCATTCAGCGGCGGTAAGCTCCTACGAGCAGTACTTC; cdr3_aa: CASSHSAAVSSYEQYF
clone_size: NA; v_call: TRBV9; j_call: TRBJ2-5; d_call: NA; cdr3_nt: TGTGCCAGCAGCGCGGCCGGAGAGACCCAGTACTTC; cdr3_aa: CASSAAGETQYF
clone_size: NA; v_call: TRBV12-3/TRBV12-4; j_call: TRBJ1-6; d_call: NA; cdr3_nt: TGTGCCAGCAGTCCCCCAGGGTGCGATTCACCCCTCCACTTT; cdr3_aa: CASSPPGCDSPLHF
clone_size: NA; v_call: TRBV6-5; j_call: TRBJ1-5; d_call: NA; cdr3_nt: TGTGCCAGCACCTCAGGGAATCAGCCCCAGCATTTT; cdr3_aa: CASTSGNQPQHF
clone_size: NA; v_call: TRBV5-1; j_call: TRBJ1-2; d_call: TRBD1; cdr3_nt: TGCGCCAGCAGCTCAATTACCGGGACAGAGGGCTACACCTTC; cdr3_aa: CASSSITGTEGYTF
clone_size: few; v_call: TRBV7-9; j_call: TRBJ2-3; d_call: TRBD1; cdr3_nt: TGTGCCAGCAGCCCCTGGACAGGGGAGGGGACAGATACGCAGTATTTT; cdr3_aa: CASSPWTGEGTDTQYF
clone_size: NA; v_call: TRBV6-5; j_call: TRBJ2-3; d_call: NA; cdr3_nt: TGTGCCAGCAGTTACTCCCACCTACCGGCTTTGGGCACAGATACGCAGTATTTT; cdr3_aa: CASSYSHLPALGTDTQYF
clone_size: NA; v_call: TRBV29-1; j_call: TRBJ2-7; d_call: NA; cdr3_nt: TGCAGCGTTGCGCACAGGGTATCCTACGAGCAGTACTTC; cdr3_aa: CSVAHRVSYEQYF
clone_size: NA; v_call: TRBV7-3; j_call: TRBJ2-3; d_call: TRBD2; cdr3_nt: TGTGCCAGCAGCTTAGGAGCGGGGGGGCGGAGAGATACGCAGTATTTT; cdr3_aa: CASSLGAGGRRDTQYF
clone_size: NA; v_call: TRBV28; j_call: TRBJ1-2; d_call: NA; cdr3_nt: TGTGCCAGCAGAGTCAGGGATGGCTACACCTTC; cdr3_aa: CASRVRDGYTF
clone_size: few; v_call: TRBV6-6; j_call: TRBJ2-7; d_call: NA; cdr3_nt: TGTGCCAGCAGTTATAGGGTAAAGGGAAACTACGAGCAGTACTTC; cdr3_aa: CASSYRVKGNYEQYF
clone_size: few; v_call: TRBV29-1; j_call: TRBJ2-6; d_call: NA; cdr3_nt: TGCAGCGTTGAAGACAATGGAAAGCACTCTGGGGCCAACGTCCTGACTTTC; cdr3_aa: CSVEDNGKHSGANVLTF
clone_size: NA; v_call: TRBV2; j_call: TRBJ2-5; d_call: TRBD1; cdr3_nt: TGTGCCAGCAGTTCTCCCCGGGACAGTCCTAGGGAGCAGTACTTC; cdr3_aa: CASSSPRDSPREQYF
clone_size: NA; v_call: TRBV12-3/TRBV12-4; j_call: TRBJ2-3; d_call: TRBD2; cdr3_nt: TGTGCCAGCAGTTTCGGCGGGGGTAGCACAGATACGCAGTATTTT; cdr3_aa: CASSFGGGSTDTQYF
clone_size: NA; v_call: TRBV5-1; j_call: TRBJ2-5; d_call: NA; cdr3_nt: TGCGCCAGCAGCTCCGGACAGATCTTCCAAGAGACCCAGTACTTC; cdr3_aa: CASSSGQIFQETQYF
clone_size: NA; v_call: TRBV15; j_call: TRBJ2-5; d_call: NA; cdr3_nt: TGTGCCACCAGCAGAGATGGGGGCGGGACCCAGTACTTC; cdr3_aa: CATSRDGGGTQYF
clone_size: NA; v_call: TRBV10-3; j_call: TRBJ2-7; d_call: NA; cdr3_nt: TGTGCCATCAGTGAAACCTTGTACGAGCAGTACTTC; cdr3_aa: CAISETLYEQYF
clone_size: NA; v_call: TRBV25-1; j_call: TRBJ2-7; d_call: NA; cdr3_nt: TGTGCCAGCAGTGAATACAGGGATTCCGTCGAGCAGTACTTC; cdr3_aa: CASSEYRDSVEQYF
clone_size: NA; v_call: TRBV10-3; j_call: TRBJ2-1; d_call: NA; cdr3_nt: TGTGCCATCAGTGAGGCAACCTACAATGAGCAGTTCTTC; cdr3_aa: CAISEATYNEQFF
clone_size: NA; v_call: TRBV4-1; j_call: TRBJ2-1; d_call: TRBD1; cdr3_nt: TGCGCCAGCAGCCAACCCGGGACAGGGCCTAATGAGCAGTTCTTC; cdr3_aa: CASSQPGTGPNEQFF
clone_size: few; v_call: TRBV5-5; j_call: TRBJ2-1; d_call: NA; cdr3_nt: TGTGCCAGCAGCTTGGGGCCCGACCGTGACAATGAGCAGTTCTTC; cdr3_aa: CASSLGPDRDNEQFF
clone_size: NA; v_call: TRBV12-3/TRBV12-4; j_call: TRBJ2-7; d_call: NA; cdr3_nt: TGTGCCAGCAGTTCTACCGACAGGTTCCGCGAGCAGTACTTC; cdr3_aa: CASSSTDRFREQYF
clone_size: NA; v_call: TRBV7-8; j_call: TRBJ2-7; d_call: TRBD2; cdr3_nt: TGTGCCAGCAGCTTAGGACTCGGGCTAGCGGTTTACGAGCAGTACTTC; cdr3_aa: CASSLGLGLAVYEQYF
clone_size: NA; v_call: TRBV6-6; j_call: TRBJ2-1; d_call: NA; cdr3_nt: TGTGCCAGCAGTTACAAGAGGGGGACCTACAATGAGCAGTTCTTC; cdr3_aa: CASSYKRGTYNEQFF
clone_size: NA; v_call: TRBV5-5; j_call: TRBJ1-2; d_call: NA; cdr3_nt: TGTGCCAGCAGCGCCAGTGGGTGGGCCTATGGCTACACCTTC; cdr3_aa: CASSASGWAYGYTF
clone_size: few; v_call: TRBV7-2; j_call: TRBJ2-7; d_call: NA; cdr3_nt: TGTGCCAGCAGCACCGCCCAACCCTACGAGCAGTACTTC; cdr3_aa: CASSTAQPYEQYF
clone_size: NA; v_call: TRBV4-1; j_call: TRBJ1-1; d_call: TRBD1; cdr3_nt: TGCGCCAGCAGCCCCATCATGGGGATTCAGGGGGCGAACACTGAAGCTTTCTTT; cdr3_aa: CASSPIMGIQGANTEAFF
clone_size: NA; v_call: TRBV5-1; j_call: TRBJ2-3; d_call: TRBD1; cdr3_nt: TGCGCCAGCAGCTTCGACAGGGCAGATACGCAGTATTTT; cdr3_aa: CASSFDRADTQYF
clone_size: NA; v_call: TRBV29-1; j_call: TRBJ2-7; d_call: NA; cdr3_nt: TGCAGCGTTGGAGGCAGTGAGTCCTCCTACGAGCAGTACTTC; cdr3_aa: CSVGGSESSYEQYF
clone_size: NA; v_call: TRBV6-1; j_call: TRBJ1-5; d_call: NA; cdr3_nt: TGTGCCAGCAGAACCACAGGGAGGCAGCCCCAGCATTTT; cdr3_aa: CASRTTGRQPQHF
clone_size: NA; v_call: TRBV5-1; j_call: TRBJ2-5; d_call: TRBD1; cdr3_nt: TGCGCCAGCAGCTTAAAGGGGACAGGAATCCTTCAAGAGACCCAGTACTTC; cdr3_aa: CASSLKGTGILQETQYF
clone_size: NA; v_call: TRBV4-2; j_call: TRBJ2-3; d_call: NA; cdr3_nt: TGTGCCAGCAGCCAAAGAAGGGCGGATACGCAGTATTTT; cdr3_aa: CASSQRRADTQYF
clone_size: NA; v_call: TRBV3-1; j_call: TRBJ1-2; d_call: NA; cdr3_nt: TGTGCCAGCAGCCATCTCGGGACACGTAACTATGGCTACACCTTC; cdr3_aa: CASSHLGTRNYGYTF
clone_size: few; v_call: TRBV27; j_call: TRBJ2-6; d_call: TRBD1; cdr3_nt: TGTGCCAGCAGGAGGGACAGGGGGATGTCTGGGGCCAACGTCCTGACTTTC; cdr3_aa: CASRRDRGMSGANVLTF
clone_size: NA; v_call: TRBV7-9; j_call: TRBJ2-3; d_call: NA; cdr3_nt: TGTGCCAGCAGCTTCAACGTAGTGGGGAGCACAGATACGCAGTATTTT; cdr3_aa: CASSFNVVGSTDTQYF
clone_size: few; v_call: TRBV20-1; j_call: TRBJ2-7; d_call: TRBD2; cdr3_nt: TGCAGTGCTAGAGCCCCGGGAGGGAGCTCCTACGAGCAGTACTTC; cdr3_aa: CSARAPGGSSYEQYF
clone_size: few; v_call: TRBV5-1; j_call: TRBJ1-2; d_call: NA; cdr3_nt: TGCGCCAGCAGCACTTCAGCTAACTATGGCTACACCTTC; cdr3_aa: CASSTSANYGYTF
clone_size: NA; v_call: TRBV18; j_call: TRBJ2-1; d_call: NA; cdr3_nt: TGTGCCAGCTCACCGGTTCGGGGAGAGCAGTTCTTC; cdr3_aa: CASSPVRGEQFF
clone_size: NA; v_call: TRBV20-1; j_call: TRBJ2-5; d_call: TRBD2; cdr3_nt: TGCAGTGCTAGAGGCCGGACTAGCGTGGAGACCCAGTACTTC; cdr3_aa: CSARGRTSVETQYF
clone_size: NA; v_call: TRBV5-1; j_call: TRBJ2-5; d_call: NA; cdr3_nt: TGCGCCAGCAGCTTGGAGGAGGGATCGGAGACCCAGTACTTC; cdr3_aa: CASSLEEGSETQYF
clone_size: few; v_call: TRBV6-6; j_call: TRBJ2-1; d_call: NA; cdr3_nt: TGTGCCAGCAGCAGACAGGACAATGAGCAGTTCTTC; cdr3_aa: CASSRQDNEQFF
clone_size: few; v_call: TRBV5-1; j_call: TRBJ2-6; d_call: NA; cdr3_nt: TGCGCCAGCAGCTGGGAAAGGGCCGGGGCCAACGTCCTGACTTTC; cdr3_aa: CASSWERAGANVLTF
clone_size: NA; v_call: TRBV5-1; j_call: TRBJ2-5; d_call: TRBD1; cdr3_nt: TGCGCCAGCAGCCGTCTACAGGGGGTAGAGACCCAGTACTTC; cdr3_aa: CASSRLQGVETQYF
clone_size: NA; v_call: TRBV12-3/TRBV12-4; j_call: TRBJ1-6; d_call: NA; cdr3_nt: TGTGCCAGCAGTTTGAAGCCCTATAATTCACCCCTCCACTTT; cdr3_aa: CASSLKPYNSPLHF
clone_size: once; v_call: TRBV27; j_call: TRBJ2-7; d_call: TRBD1; cdr3_nt: TGTGCCAGCAGCCCCGGGACAGGGTACTACGAGCAGTACTTC; cdr3_aa: CASSPGTGYYEQYF
clone_size: few; v_call: TRBV7-2; j_call: TRBJ2-3; d_call: NA; cdr3_nt: TGTGCCAGCAGCTTTAGGAGGGGGTTTAGCACAGATACGCAGTATTTT; cdr3_aa: CASSFRRGFSTDTQYF
clone_size: NA; v_call: TRBV10-3; j_call: TRBJ1-2; d_call: NA; cdr3_nt: TGTGCCATCAGTGGGCCCTCCCGTAACTATGGCTACACCTTC; cdr3_aa: CAISGPSRNYGYTF
clone_size: NA; v_call: TRBV5-1; j_call: TRBJ1-1; d_call: TRBD1; cdr3_nt: TGCGCCAGCAGCCGGCCAGGGGGCGGGACTGAAGCTTTCTTT; cdr3_aa: CASSRPGGGTEAFF
clone_size: NA; v_call: TRBV9; j_call: TRBJ2-1; d_call: NA; cdr3_nt: TGTGCCAGCAGCGCATCCGGGGGGCAGGGGAATGAGCAGTTCTTC; cdr3_aa: CASSASGGQGNEQFF
clone_size: NA; v_call: TRBV5-1; j_call: TRBJ2-7; d_call: NA; cdr3_nt: TGCGCCAGCAGCTCCTTCCGGGCACAGGCCTACGAGCAGTACTTC; cdr3_aa: CASSSFRAQAYEQYF